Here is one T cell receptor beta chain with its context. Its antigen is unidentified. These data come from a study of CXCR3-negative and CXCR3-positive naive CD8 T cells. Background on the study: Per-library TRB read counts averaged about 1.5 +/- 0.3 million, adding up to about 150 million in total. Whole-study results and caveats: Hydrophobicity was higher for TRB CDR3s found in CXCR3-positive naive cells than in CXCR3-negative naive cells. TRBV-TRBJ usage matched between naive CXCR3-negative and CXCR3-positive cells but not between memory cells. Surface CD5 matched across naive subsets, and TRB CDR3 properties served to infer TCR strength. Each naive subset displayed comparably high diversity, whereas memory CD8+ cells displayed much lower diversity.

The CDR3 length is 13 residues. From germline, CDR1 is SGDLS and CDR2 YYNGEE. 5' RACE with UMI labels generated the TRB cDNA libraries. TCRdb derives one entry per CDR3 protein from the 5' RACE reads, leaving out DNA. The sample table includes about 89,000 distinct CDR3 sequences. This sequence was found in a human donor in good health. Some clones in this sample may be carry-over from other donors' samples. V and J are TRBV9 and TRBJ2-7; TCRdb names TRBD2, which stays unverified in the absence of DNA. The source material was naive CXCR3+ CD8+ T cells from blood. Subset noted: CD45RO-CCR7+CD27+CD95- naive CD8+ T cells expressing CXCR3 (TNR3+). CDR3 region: CASSRGNTYEQYF.